This T cell receptor beta chain was captured by sequencing in a study of blood T cells in healthy people across ages. Whole-study results and caveats: Total diversity from one million sequenced T cells was likely underestimated.

This clonotype appeared a few times. Its cognate antigen is unknown. For the second PCR, which ran for about 7 to 11 cycles, a sample-barcoded 5' primer and a J-beta primer mix were used. TCRdb reprocessed the 5' RACE reads via MiXCR and lists one record per CDR3 protein. This table has around 1,500,000 distinct CDR3 sequences, around 42% appearing once. At least 5 micrograms of total RNA were extracted per sample. Germline CDR1 and CDR2: DFQATT and SNEGSKA (reference sequence). The CDR3 consists of 14 residues. The ends lost 3 bases at V and 5 bases at J; junction bases unmatched: 7. Source material: blood. The sequence derives from a woman aged 18-30 years in good health. The rearrangement joins TRBV20-1 to TRBJ2-5; TRBD2 agrees at 9 bases. The DNA of the CDR3 is TGCAGTGCTAGTGCCGCGGGAGGGATGGAGACCCAGTACTTC. Its protein is CSASAAGGMETQYF.